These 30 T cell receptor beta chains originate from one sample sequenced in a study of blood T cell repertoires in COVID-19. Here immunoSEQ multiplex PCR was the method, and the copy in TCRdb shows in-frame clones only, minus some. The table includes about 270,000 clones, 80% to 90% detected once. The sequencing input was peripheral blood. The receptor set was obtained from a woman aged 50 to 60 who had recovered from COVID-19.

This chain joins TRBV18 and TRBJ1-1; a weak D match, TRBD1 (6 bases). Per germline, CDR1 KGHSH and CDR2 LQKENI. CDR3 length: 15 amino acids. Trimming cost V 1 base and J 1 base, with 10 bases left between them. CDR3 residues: CASSPRETGNTEAFF. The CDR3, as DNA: TGTGCCAGCTCACCACGTGAGACAGGGAACACTGAAGCTTTCTTT.

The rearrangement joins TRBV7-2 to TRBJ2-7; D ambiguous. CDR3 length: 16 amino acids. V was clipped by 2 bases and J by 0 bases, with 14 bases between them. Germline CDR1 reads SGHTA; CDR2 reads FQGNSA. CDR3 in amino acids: CASSLSATAISYEQYF. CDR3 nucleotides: TGTGCCAGCAGCTTAAGCGCTACGGCGATCTCCTACGAGCAGTACTTC.

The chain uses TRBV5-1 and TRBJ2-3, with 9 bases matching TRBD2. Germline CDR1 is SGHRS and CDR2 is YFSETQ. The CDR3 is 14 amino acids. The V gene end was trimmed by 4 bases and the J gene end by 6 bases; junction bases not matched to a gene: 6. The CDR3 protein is CASSPGLAVDTQYF. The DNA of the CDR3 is TGCGCCAGCAGCCCGGGACTAGCAGTCGATACGCAGTATTTT. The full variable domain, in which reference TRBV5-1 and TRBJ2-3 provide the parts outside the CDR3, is KAGVTQTPRYLIKTRGQQVTLSCSPISGHRSVSWYQQTPGQGLQFLFEYFSETQRNKGNFPGRFSGRQFSNSRSEMNVSTLELGDSALYLCASSPGLAVDTQYFGPGTRLTVL.

For the CDR3, the DNA is TGTGCCAGCAGCTCCCCGGGACTAACCTACGAGCAGTACTTC. Protein: CASSSPGLTYEQYF. The V and J genes are TRBV7-6 and TRBJ2-7; 7 bases are shared with TRBD2. The CDR3 is 14 amino acids. Germline V gives CDR1 SGHVS, CDR2 FNYEAQ. Trimming at V came to 4 bases and at J to 2 bases, leaving 5 bases not matched to a gene.

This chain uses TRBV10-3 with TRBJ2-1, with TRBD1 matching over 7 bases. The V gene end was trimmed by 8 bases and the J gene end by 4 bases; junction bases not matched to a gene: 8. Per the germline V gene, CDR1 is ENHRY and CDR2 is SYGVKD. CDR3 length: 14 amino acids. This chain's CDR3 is CAIAAQGLYNEQFF. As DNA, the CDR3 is TGTGCCATCGCGGCACAGGGGCTTTACAATGAGCAGTTCTTC.

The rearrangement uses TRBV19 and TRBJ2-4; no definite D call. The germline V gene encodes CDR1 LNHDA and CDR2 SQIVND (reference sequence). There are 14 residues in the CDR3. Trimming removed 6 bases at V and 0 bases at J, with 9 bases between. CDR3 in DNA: TGTGCCAGTAGGAGTATTATAGCCAAAAACATTCAGTACTTC. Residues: CASRSIIAKNIQYF.

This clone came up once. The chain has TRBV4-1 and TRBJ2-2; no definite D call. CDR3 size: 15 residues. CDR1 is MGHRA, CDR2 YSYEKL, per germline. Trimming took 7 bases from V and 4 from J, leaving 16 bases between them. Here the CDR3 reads CASKKVAASTGELFF. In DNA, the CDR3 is TGCGCCAGCAAGAAGGTGGCAGCGAGCACCGGGGAGCTGTTTTTT.

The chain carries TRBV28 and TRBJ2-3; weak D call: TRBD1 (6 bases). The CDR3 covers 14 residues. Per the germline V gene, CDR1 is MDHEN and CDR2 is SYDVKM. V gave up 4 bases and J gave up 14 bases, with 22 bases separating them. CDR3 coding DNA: TGTGCCAGCAGTTCCAATGCCGGGACACTTTCTCCGTATTTT. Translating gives CASSSNAGTLSPYF.

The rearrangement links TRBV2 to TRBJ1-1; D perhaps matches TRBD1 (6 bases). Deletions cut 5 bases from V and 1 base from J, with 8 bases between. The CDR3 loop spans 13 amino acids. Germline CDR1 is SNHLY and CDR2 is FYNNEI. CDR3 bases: TGTGCCAGCAGTTCACAGGGGAACACTGAAGCTTTCTTT. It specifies CASSSQGNTEAFF.

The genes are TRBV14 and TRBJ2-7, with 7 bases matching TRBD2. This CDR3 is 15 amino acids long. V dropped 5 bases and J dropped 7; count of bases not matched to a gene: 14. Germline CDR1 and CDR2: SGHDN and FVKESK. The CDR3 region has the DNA TGTGCCAGCAGCTTCCGAATGGGAGGGCCTGGGGAGCAGTACTTC. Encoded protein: CASSFRMGGPGEQYF.

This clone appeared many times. CDR3 sequence (DNA): TGTGCCACCAGTGATTCCAAACCGGGACTAGGAATCCAGTACTTC. This translates into CATSDSKPGLGIQYF. J is TRBJ2-7 and V is TRBV24-1, with 8 bases fitting TRBD2. Germline assignment: CDR1 KGHDR and CDR2 SFDVKD. Trimming at V came to 2 bases and at J to 10 bases, leaving 12 bases not matched to a gene. The CDR3 contains 15 residues.

DNA of the CDR3: TGTGCCAGTCAATTCAACACTGAAGCTTTCTTT. Its translation: CASQFNTEAFF. The V gene is TRBV21-1, the J gene TRBJ1-1; the D segment call TRBD1 is taken from the table without a DNA check. TRBV21-1 is a known pseudogene. The CDR3 spans 11 residues.

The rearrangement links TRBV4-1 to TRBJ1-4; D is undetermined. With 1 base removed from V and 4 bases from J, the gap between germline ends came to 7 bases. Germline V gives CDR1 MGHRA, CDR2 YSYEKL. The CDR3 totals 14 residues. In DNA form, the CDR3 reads TGCGCCAGCAGCCAAGTTACCGGTAATGAAAAACTGTTTTTT. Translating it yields CASSQVTGNEKLFF.

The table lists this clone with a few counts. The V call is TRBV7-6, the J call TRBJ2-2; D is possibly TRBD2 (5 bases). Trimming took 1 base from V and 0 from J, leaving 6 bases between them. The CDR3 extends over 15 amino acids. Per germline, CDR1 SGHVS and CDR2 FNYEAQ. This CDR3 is CASSLGLPNTGELFF. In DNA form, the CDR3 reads TGTGCCAGCAGCTTAGGACTACCGAACACCGGGGAGCTGTTTTTT.

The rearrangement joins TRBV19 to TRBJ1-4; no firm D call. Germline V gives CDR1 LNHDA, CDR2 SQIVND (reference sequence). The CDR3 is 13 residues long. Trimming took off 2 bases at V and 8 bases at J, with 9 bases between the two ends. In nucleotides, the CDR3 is TGTGCCAGTAGTATAAGTCAGAGGGAAAAACTGTTTTTT. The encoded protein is CASSISQREKLFF.

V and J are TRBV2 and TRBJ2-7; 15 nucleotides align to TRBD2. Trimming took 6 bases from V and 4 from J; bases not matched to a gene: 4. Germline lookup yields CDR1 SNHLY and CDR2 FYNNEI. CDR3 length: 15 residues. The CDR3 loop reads CASREGLAGGYEQYF. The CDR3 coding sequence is TGTGCCAGCAGGGAGGGACTAGCGGGAGGATACGAGCAGTACTTC.

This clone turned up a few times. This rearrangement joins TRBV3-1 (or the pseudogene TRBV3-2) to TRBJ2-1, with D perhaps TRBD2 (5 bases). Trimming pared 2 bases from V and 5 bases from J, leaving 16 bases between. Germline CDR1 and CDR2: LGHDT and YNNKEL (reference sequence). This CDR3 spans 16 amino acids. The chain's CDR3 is CASSQYLASSNNEQFF. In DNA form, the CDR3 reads TGTGCCAGCAGCCAATATTTGGCTAGCTCGAACAATGAGCAGTTCTTC.

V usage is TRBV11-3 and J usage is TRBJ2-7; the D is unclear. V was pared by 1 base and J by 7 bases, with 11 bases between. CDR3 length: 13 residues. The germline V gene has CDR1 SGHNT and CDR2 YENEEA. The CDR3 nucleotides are TGTGCCAGCAGCTTAGGTGCGGTTTCGGAGCAGTACTTC. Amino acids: CASSLGAVSEQYF. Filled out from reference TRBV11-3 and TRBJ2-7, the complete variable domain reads EAGVVQSPRYKIIEKKQPVAFWCNPISGHNTLYWYLQNLGQGPELLIRYENEEAVDDSQLPKDRFSAERLKGVDSTLKIQPAELGDSAVYLCASSLGAVSEQYFGPGTRLTVT.

The CDR3 DNA reads as TGTGCCAGCAGCGGGGGACAGGGGGTGTACGAGCAGTACTTC. Translation: CASSGGQGVYEQYF. The rearrangement uses TRBV7-9 and TRBJ2-7; 11 nucleotides line up with TRBD1. The CDR3 has 14 amino acids. CDR1 is SEHNR and CDR2 is FQNEAQ in the germline V gene (reference sequence). V shed 5 bases, J shed 4 bases, and the junction held 4 bases outside the gene matches.

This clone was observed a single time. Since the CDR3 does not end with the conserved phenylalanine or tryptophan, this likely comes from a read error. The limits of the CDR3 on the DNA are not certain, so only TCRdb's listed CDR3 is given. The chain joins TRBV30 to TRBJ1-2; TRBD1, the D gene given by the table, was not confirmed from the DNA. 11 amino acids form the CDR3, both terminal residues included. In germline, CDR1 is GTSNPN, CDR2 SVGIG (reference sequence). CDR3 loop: CAWSVGRAQGL.

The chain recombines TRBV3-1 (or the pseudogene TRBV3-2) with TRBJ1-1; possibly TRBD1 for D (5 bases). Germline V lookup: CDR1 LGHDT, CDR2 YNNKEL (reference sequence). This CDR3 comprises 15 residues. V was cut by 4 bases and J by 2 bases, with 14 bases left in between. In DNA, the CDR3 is TGTGCCAGCAGCCTCTCGGGGGGGGTCAACACTGAAGCTTTCTTT. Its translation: CASSLSGGVNTEAFF.

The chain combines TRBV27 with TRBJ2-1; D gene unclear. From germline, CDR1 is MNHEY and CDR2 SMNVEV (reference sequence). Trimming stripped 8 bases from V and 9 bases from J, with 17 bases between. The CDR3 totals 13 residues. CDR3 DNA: TGTGCCAGCCGCCCCCTCGGGTTGGGTGAGCAGTTCTTC. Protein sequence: CASRPLGLGEQFF.

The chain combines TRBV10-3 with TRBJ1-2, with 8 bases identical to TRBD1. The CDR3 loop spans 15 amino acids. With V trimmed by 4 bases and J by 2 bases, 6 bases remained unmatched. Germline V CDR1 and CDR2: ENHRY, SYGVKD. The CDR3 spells CAISGGDRQNYGYTF. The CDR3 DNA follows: TGTGCCATCAGTGGAGGGGACAGGCAGAACTATGGCTACACCTTC.

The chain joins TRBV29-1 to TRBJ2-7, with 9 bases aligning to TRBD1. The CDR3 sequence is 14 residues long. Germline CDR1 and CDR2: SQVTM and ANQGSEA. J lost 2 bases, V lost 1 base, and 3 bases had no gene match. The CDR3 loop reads CSVEVGQGTYEQYF. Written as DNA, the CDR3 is TGCAGCGTTGAAGTCGGACAGGGGACCTACGAGCAGTACTTC.

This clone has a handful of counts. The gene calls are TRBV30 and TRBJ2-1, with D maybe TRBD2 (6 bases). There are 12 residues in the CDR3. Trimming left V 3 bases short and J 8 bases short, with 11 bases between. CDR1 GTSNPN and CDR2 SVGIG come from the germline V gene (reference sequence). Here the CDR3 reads CAWRRRGYEQFF. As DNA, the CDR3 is TGTGCCTGGAGGAGGAGGGGTTATGAGCAGTTCTTC.

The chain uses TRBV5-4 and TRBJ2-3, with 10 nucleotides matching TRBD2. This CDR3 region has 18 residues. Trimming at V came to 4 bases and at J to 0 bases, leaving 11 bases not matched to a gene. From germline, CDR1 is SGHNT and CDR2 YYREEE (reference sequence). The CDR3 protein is CASSRLSSGGTSTDTQYF. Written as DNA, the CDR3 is TGTGCCAGCAGCCGGCTATCTAGCGGGGGAACTAGCACAGATACGCAGTATTTT.

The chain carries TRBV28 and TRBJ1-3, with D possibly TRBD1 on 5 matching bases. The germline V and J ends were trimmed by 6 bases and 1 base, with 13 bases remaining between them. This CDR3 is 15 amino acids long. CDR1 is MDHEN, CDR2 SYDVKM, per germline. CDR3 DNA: TGTGCCAGCAGCCCCGGGGGTTCTTCTGGAAACACCATATATTTT. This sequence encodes CASSPGGSSGNTIYF.

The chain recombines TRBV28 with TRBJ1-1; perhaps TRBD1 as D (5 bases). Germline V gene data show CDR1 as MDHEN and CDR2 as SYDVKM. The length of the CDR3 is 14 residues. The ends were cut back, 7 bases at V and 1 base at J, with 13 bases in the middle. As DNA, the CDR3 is TGTGCCAGCACCATTGGGGGGACGAACACTGAAGCTTTCTTT. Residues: CASTIGGTNTEAFF.

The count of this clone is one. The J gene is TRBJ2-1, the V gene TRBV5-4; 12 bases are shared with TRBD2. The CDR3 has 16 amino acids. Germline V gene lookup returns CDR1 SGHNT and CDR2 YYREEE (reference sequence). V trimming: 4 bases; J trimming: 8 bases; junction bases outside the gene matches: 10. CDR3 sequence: CASSPPLAGGSYEQFF. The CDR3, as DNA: TGTGCCAGCAGCCCCCCCCTAGCGGGGGGGTCGTATGAGCAGTTCTTC.

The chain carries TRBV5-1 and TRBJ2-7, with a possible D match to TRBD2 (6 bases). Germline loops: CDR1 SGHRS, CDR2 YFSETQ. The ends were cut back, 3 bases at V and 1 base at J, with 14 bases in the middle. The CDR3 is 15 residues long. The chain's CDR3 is CASSSLGGGSYEQYF. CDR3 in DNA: TGCGCCAGCAGCTCCTTGGGAGGTGGATCCTACGAGCAGTACTTC. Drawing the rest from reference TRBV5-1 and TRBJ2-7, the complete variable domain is KAGVTQTPRYLIKTRGQQVTLSCSPISGHRSVSWYQQTPGQGLQFLFEYFSETQRNKGNFPGRFSGRQFSNSRSEMNVSTLELGDSALYLCASSSLGGGSYEQYFGPGTRLTVT.